Listed here are 5 T cell receptor beta chains from one sample, sequenced in a study of shared clonotypes between healthy human individuals. The data were produced by immunoSEQ multiplex PCR, yet TCRdb's version contains in-frame clones alone and is incomplete. The sample comprises more than 2 million clones, 93% of which are singletons, and about 1.7% rests with the top ten. Cells designated naive CD8 were CD45RO-negative and were positively selected for CCR7, with terminally differentiated effector memory CD45RA+ cells excluded. The sequenced sample consisted of naive CD8+ T cells from PBMCs. The receptors were sampled from a man aged 18 to 30 in good health. Some clones in this sample may be carry-over from other donors' samples.

The CDR3 DNA is TGTGCCAGCAGGGCGTTTGGAGAGGTTGGCTACACCTTC. Its protein is CASRAFGEVGYTF. V gene TRBV4-2 combines with J gene TRBJ1-2; D unresolved. The CDR3 extends over 13 amino acids. The germline gives CDR1 LGHNA, CDR2 YNFKEQ. Trimming stripped 6 bases from V and 7 bases from J, with 15 bases between.

This rearrangement joins TRBV5-1 to TRBJ2-1, with D tentatively TRBD1 or TRBD2 (5 bases each). Trimming stripped 0 bases from V and 8 bases from J, with 12 bases between. Germline-derived CDR1 and CDR2 are SGHRS and YFSETQ. This CDR3 has 14 residues. The CDR3 loop is CASSLEGPHYEQFF. DNA for the CDR3: TGCGCCAGCAGCTTGGAGGGACCCCACTATGAGCAGTTCTTC.

V and J are TRBV19 and TRBJ1-5; no clear D gene. CDR3 length equals 13 residues. The germline V gene has CDR1 LNHDA and CDR2 SQIVND (reference sequence). Trimming removed 6 bases from V and 4 bases from J, with 10 bases in between. The CDR3 is CASSRRSNQPQHF. The CDR3 nucleotides are TGTGCCAGTAGCCGACGATCTAATCAGCCCCAGCATTTT.

The chain uses TRBV27 and TRBJ1-5; D uncertain. This CDR3 has 20 amino acids. Germline V gene sequence: CDR1 MNHEY, CDR2 SMNVEV (reference sequence). Trimming removed 0 bases from V and 5 bases from J, with 26 bases in between. CDR3 DNA sequence: TGTGCCAGCAGTTTATCCCCAGGCGGGTTTTCTAGGGTCCGGGATCAGCCCCAGCATTTT. This codes for CASSLSPGGFSRVRDQPQHF.

V gene TRBV6-5 combines with J gene TRBJ2-2; D gene ambiguous. This CDR3 region has 13 residues. V gave up 3 bases and J gave up 4 bases, with 6 bases separating them. Germline loops: CDR1 MNHEY, CDR2 SVGAGI. The CDR3 reads CASSYISTGELFF. The CDR3 DNA is TGTGCCAGCAGTTATATCTCCACCGGGGAGCTGTTTTTT.